Below, 13 T cell receptor beta chains from the same sample are listed, as sequenced in a study of blood T cell repertoires in COVID-19. Some clones are missing from TCRdb's copy, which holds only in-frame ones; the method was immunoSEQ multiplex PCR. The profile shows approximately 160,000 clones, roughly nine tenths of them singletons. Sequenced sample: PBMCs or T cells enriched from blood (not recorded which). The receptor source for this set is a woman aged 45-59 years who had recovered from COVID-19.

The V call is TRBV6-2 or TRBV6-3, the J call TRBJ2-7, with 7 bases matching TRBD1. Germline V gene lookup returns CDR1 MNHEY and CDR2 SVGEGT. This CDR3 has 11 residues. V was pared by 5 bases and J by 7 bases, with 2 bases of the junction left unmatched. The CDR3 region has the DNA TGTGCCAGCAGTCCCAGGGGGGAGCAGTACTTC. Translating it yields CASSPRGEQYF.

The V and J genes are TRBV27 and TRBJ2-1; 9 bases match TRBD2. This CDR3 region has 15 residues. In germline, CDR1 is MNHEY, CDR2 SMNVEV (reference sequence). V was clipped by 4 bases and J by 6 bases; unmatched bases: 7. The CDR3: CASSSRLAGTNEQFF. CDR3 sequence (DNA): TGTGCCAGCAGTTCGAGGCTAGCGGGAACCAATGAGCAGTTCTTC.

V gene TRBV5-1 combines with J gene TRBJ1-2; TRBD1 agrees at 7 bases. V shed 4 bases, J shed 2 bases, and the junction held 2 bases outside the gene matches. Germline loops: CDR1 SGHRS, CDR2 YFSETQ. This CDR3 is 13 amino acids long. The CDR3: CASSETGNYGYTF. Written as DNA, the CDR3 is TGCGCCAGCAGCGAGACAGGGAACTATGGCTACACCTTC.

The rearrangement links TRBV7-5 to TRBJ1-6; the D segment call TRBD1 is taken from the table without a DNA check. TRBV7-5 is a pseudogene locus. The CDR3 consists of 18 residues. CDR3 loop: CARSPPHRGPLYNSPLHF. CDR3 coding DNA: TGTGCCAGAAGCCCCCCCCACAGGGGCCCTCTCTATAATTCACCCCTCCACTTT.

V gene TRBV28 combines with J gene TRBJ1-5; a possible D gene is TRBD1 (5 bases). Trimming removed 3 bases at V and 6 bases at J, with 12 bases between. The CDR3 is 14 amino acids. Germline V CDR1 and CDR2: MDHEN, SYDVKM. CDR3 protein: CASSLGGEGQPQHF. The CDR3 nucleotides read TGTGCCAGCAGTTTGGGGGGTGAGGGTCAGCCCCAGCATTTT. The variable domain in full, completed from reference TRBV28 and TRBJ1-5, reads DVKVTQSSRYLVKRTGEKVFLECVQDMDHENMFWYRQDPGLGLRLIYFSYDVKMKEKGDIPEGYSVSREKKERFSLILESASTNQTSMYLCASSLGGEGQPQHFGDGTRLSIL.

The rearrangement uses TRBV5-1 and TRBJ2-7; 8 nucleotides line up with TRBD1. CDR1 is SGHRS and CDR2 is YFSETQ in the germline V gene. The ends lost 3 bases at V and 0 bases at J; junction bases unmatched: 2. The CDR3 is made up of 14 amino acids. As DNA, the CDR3 is TGCGCCAGCAGCTGGACAGGGCCCTCCTACGAGCAGTACTTC. Translating it yields CASSWTGPSYEQYF. The full variable domain, rest sourced from reference TRBV5-1 and TRBJ2-7, is KAGVTQTPRYLIKTRGQQVTLSCSPISGHRSVSWYQQTPGQGLQFLFEYFSETQRNKGNFPGRFSGRQFSNSRSEMNVSTLELGDSALYLCASSWTGPSYEQYFGPGTRLTVT.

The V and J genes are TRBV13 and TRBJ1-2; 7 nucleotides match TRBD1. Per the germline V gene, CDR1 is PRHDT and CDR2 is FYEKMQ (reference sequence). This CDR3 has 14 amino acids. The ends lost 3 bases at V and 8 bases at J; junction bases unmatched: 9. CDR3 sequence (DNA): TGTGCCAGCAGCTTGCGACAGGGAGAGGGGGGCTACACCTTC. Its protein is CASSLRQGEGGYTF.

This sequence joins TRBV3-1 (or the pseudogene TRBV3-2) and TRBJ1-4; D remains ambiguous. The length of the CDR3 is 14 residues. Deletions cut 3 bases from V and 4 bases from J, with 9 bases between. Germline lookup yields CDR1 LGHDT and CDR2 YNNKEL (reference sequence). The CDR3 nucleotides are TGTGCCAGCAGCCAGGGCGTAAATAATGAAAAACTGTTTTTT. It is translated as CASSQGVNNEKLFF.

The chain couples TRBV25-1 to TRBJ2-3; D gene uncertain. Germline V CDR1 and CDR2: MGHDK, SYGVNS. CDR3 length equals 12 residues. V lost 6 bases and J lost 0, with 4 bases in between. In DNA, the CDR3 is TGTGCCAGCAGGACTAGCACAGATACGCAGTATTTT. Translating gives CASRTSTDTQYF.

This clone showed up just once. This sequence joins TRBV12-3 or TRBV12-4 and TRBJ2-7; D is unresolved. The ends were cut back, 2 bases at V and 5 bases at J, with 10 bases in the middle. The CDR3 contains 13 residues. The CDR3 DNA sequence: TGTGCCAGCAGTTTAAGAGCGTCCCACGAGCAGTACTTC. Amino acids: CASSLRASHEQYF.

The chain couples TRBV5-1 to TRBJ1-6; the match to TRBD1 covers 7 bases. Looked up from germline, CDR1 is SGHRS and CDR2 is YFSETQ. Trimming cost V 4 bases and J 0 bases; bases outside gene matches: 10. This CDR3 is built from 18 residues. CDR3 loop: CASSPPGQLSSYNSPLHF. For the CDR3, the DNA is TGCGCCAGCAGCCCGCCGGGACAGCTGAGCTCCTATAATTCACCCCTCCACTTT.

The V call is TRBV5-4, the J call TRBJ1-1; TRBD1 aligns across 8 bases. CDR1 and CDR2 (germline): SGHNT, YYREEE (reference sequence). The CDR3 length is 15 residues. V was pared by 4 bases and J by 1 base, with 6 bases of the junction left unmatched. The CDR3 region is CASSADRAANTEAFF. CDR3 nucleotide sequence: TGTGCCAGCAGCGCGGACAGGGCCGCGAACACTGAAGCTTTCTTT.

This chain joins TRBV7-3 and TRBJ1-1, with D maybe TRBD1 (6 bases). This CDR3 spans 14 amino acids. Germline V gene data show CDR1 as SGHTA and CDR2 as FQGTGA. The germline V and J ends were trimmed by 5 bases and 1 base, with 11 bases remaining between them. CDR3 sequence reads: CASSKGHRNTEAFF. CDR3 nucleotides: TGTGCCAGCAGCAAGGGACACCGGAACACTGAAGCTTTCTTT.